Following are 2 T cell receptor beta chains from one sample sequenced in a study of T-cell reconstitution after alpha-beta-depleted transplantation in children. Preparation of the TCRbeta library used unique molecular identifiers. Via MiXCR, TCRdb re-called the PCR reads, giving one row per CDR3 protein. Among over 100,000 distinct CDR3 sequences listed, 7% to 8% were seen once. The sample was PBMCs, taken before TCRalphabeta/CD19-depleted stem cell transplant. The receptors come from a boy younger than 10 with acute lymphoblastic leukemia, due to receive a stem cell transplant.

This clonotype appeared a few times. The chain employs TRBV6-5 and TRBJ2-3; D unclear. This CDR3 is built from 15 residues. Germline loops: CDR1 MNHEY, CDR2 SVGAGI. V gave up 0 bases and J gave up 1 base, with 8 bases separating them. The chain's CDR3 is CASSYSRLRTDTQYF. The CDR3 DNA sequence: TGTGCCAGCAGTTACTCTCGGCTTCGCACAGATACGCAGTATTTT.

This clonotype was seen a few times. The junction does not match germline at one end; this may be a read error. The chain has TRBV20-1 and TRBJ2-1, with 12 nucleotides matching TRBD2. In germline, CDR1 is DFQATT, CDR2 SNEGSKA (reference sequence). The CDR3 is 16 amino acids. Here the CDR3 DNA reads TGCTGTGCCAAACCCAAACTAGCGGGGGGCCTTACGGAGCAGTTCTTC. This codes for CCAKPKLAGGLTEQFF.